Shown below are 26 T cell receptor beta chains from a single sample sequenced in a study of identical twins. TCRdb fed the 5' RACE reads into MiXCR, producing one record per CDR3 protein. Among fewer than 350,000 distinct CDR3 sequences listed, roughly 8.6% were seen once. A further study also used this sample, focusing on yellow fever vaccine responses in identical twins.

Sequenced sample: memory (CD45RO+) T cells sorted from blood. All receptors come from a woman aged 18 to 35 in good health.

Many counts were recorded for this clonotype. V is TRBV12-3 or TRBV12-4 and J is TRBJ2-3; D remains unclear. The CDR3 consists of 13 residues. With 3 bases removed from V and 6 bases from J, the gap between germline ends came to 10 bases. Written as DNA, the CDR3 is TGTGCCAGCAGTTTTAAGTCTGGGGATACGCAGTATTTT. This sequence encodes CASSFKSGDTQYF.

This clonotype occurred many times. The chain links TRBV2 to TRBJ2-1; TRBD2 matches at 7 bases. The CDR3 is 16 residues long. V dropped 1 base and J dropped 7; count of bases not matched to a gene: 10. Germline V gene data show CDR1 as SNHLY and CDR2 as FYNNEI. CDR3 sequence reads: CASSEGLAEGRNEQFF. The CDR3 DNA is TGTGCCAGCAGTGAAGGGCTAGCGGAGGGGAGGAATGAGCAGTTCTTC.

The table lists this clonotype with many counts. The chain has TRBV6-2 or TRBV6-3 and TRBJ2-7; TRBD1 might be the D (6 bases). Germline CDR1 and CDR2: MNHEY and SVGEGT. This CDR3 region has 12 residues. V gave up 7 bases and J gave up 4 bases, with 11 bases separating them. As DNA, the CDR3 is TGTGCCAGCACTGGCAGGGGATACGAGCAGTACGTC. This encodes CASTGRGYEQYV.

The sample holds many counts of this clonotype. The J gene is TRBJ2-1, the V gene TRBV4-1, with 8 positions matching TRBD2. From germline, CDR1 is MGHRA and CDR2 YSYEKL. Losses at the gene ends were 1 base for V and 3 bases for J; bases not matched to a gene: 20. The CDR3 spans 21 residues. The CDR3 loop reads CASSQGGLGLVAVAVYNEQFF. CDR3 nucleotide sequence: TGCGCCAGCAGCCAAGGGGGGCTGGGACTAGTTGCTGTTGCGGTCTACAATGAGCAGTTCTTC.

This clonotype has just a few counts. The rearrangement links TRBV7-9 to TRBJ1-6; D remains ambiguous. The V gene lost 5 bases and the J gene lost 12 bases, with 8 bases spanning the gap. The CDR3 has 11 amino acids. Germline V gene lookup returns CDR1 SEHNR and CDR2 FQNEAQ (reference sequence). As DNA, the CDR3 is TGTGCCAGCAGCCGAATTCTACCCCTCCACTTT. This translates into CASSRILPLHF.

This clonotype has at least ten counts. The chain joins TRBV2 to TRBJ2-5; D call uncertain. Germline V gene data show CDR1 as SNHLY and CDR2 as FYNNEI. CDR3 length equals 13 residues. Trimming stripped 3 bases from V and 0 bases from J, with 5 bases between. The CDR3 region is CASSDWDQETQYF. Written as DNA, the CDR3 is TGTGCCAGCAGTGACTGGGACCAAGAGACCCAGTACTTC. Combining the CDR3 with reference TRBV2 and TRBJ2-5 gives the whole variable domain EPEVTQTPSHQVTQMGQEVILRCVPISNHLYFYWYRQILGQKVEFLVSFYNNEISEKSEIFDDQFSVERPDGSNFTLKIRSTKLEDSAMYFCASSDWDQETQYFGPGTRLLVL.

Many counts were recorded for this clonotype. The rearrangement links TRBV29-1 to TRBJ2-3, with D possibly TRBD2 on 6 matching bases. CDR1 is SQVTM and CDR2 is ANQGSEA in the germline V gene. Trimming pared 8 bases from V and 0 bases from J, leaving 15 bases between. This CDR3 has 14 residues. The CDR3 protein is CSFLSGASTDTQYF. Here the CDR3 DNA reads TGCAGCTTCTTGTCGGGAGCTAGCACAGATACGCAGTATTTT.

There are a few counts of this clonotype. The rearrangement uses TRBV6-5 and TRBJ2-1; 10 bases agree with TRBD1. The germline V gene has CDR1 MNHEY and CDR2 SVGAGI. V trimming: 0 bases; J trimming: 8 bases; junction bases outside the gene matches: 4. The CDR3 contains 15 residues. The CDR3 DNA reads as TGTGCCAGCAGTTACTCGGGACAGGGGTTACATGAGCAGTTCTTC. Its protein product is CASSYSGQGLHEQFF.

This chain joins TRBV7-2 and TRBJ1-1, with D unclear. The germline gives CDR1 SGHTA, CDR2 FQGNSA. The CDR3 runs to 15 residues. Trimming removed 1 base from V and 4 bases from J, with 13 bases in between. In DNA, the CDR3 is TGTGCCAGCAGCTTAGGTGGGCGGCTGGGCACTGAAGCTTTCTTT. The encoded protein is CASSLGGRLGTEAFF. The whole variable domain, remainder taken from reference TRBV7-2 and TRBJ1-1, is GAGVSQSPSNKVTEKGKDVELRCDPISGHTALYWYRQSLGQGLEFLIYFQGNSAPDKSGLPSDRFSAERTGGSVSTLTIQRTQQEDSAVYLCASSLGGRLGTEAFFGQGTRLTVV.

This chain's CDR3 is CASSLGRGQGTIYEQYF. Here the CDR3 DNA reads TGTGCCAGCAGCTTAGGGAGGGGACAGGGGACAATTTACGAGCAGTACTTC. The chain combines TRBV7-8 with TRBJ2-7; 10 bases fit TRBD1. Germline CDR1 reads SGHVS; CDR2 reads FQNEAQ. CDR3 length equals 17 residues. J gave up 4 bases and V 1 base, and 10 bases lay outside the gene matches. Based on the CDR3 plus reference TRBV7-8 and TRBJ2-7, the full variable domain is GAGVSQSPRYKVAKRGQDVALRCDPISGHVSLFWYQQALGQGPEFLTYFQNEAQLDKSGLPSDRFFAERPEGSVSTLKIQRTQQEDSAVYLCASSLGRGQGTIYEQYFGPGTRLTVT.

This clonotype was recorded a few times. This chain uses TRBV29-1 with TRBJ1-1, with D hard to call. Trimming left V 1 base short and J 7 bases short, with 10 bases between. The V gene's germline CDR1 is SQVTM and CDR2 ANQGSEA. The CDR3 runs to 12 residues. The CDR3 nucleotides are TGCAGCGTTGAAGTGACGAGAAGTGAAGCTTTCTTT. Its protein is CSVEVTRSEAFF.

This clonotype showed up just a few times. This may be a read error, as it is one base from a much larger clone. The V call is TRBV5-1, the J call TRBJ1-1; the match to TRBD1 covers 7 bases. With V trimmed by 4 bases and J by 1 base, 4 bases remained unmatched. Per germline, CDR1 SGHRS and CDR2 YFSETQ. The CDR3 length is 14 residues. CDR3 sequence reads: CASSRGQRNTEAFF. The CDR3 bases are TGCGCCAGCAGCAGGGGACAGAGGAACACTGAAGCTTTCTTT.

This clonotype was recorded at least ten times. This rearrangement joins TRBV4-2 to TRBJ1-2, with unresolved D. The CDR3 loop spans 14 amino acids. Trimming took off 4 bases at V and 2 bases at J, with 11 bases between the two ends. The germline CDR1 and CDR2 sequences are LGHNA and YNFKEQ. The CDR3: CASSRKDSNYGYTF. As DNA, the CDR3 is TGTGCCAGCAGCCGTAAGGACTCAAACTATGGCTACACCTTC.

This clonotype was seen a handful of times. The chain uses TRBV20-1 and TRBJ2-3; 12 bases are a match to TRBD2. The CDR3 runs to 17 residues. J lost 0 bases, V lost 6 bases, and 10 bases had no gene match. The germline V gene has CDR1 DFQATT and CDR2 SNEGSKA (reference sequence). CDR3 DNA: TGCAGTGCGAGCCCACCACTAGCGGGGGGAAGCACAGATACGCAGTATTTT. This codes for CSASPPLAGGSTDTQYF.

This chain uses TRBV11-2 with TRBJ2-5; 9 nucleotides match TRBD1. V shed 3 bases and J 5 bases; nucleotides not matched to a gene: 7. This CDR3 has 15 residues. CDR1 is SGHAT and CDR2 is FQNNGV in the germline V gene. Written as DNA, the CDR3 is TGTGCCAGCAGCTTGGCGGGACAGGGCTTTGAGACCCAGTACTTC. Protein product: CASSLAGQGFETQYF.

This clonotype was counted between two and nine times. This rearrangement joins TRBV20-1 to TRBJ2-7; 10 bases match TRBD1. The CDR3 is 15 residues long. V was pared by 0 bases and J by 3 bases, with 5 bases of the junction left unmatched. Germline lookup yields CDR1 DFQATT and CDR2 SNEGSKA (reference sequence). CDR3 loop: CSARDSRTGGYEQYF. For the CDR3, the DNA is TGCAGTGCTAGAGATTCTCGGACAGGGGGCTACGAGCAGTACTTC.

The CDR3 DNA reads as TGTGCCAGCAGTTTAGACGGAAGAGATCCCGATCAGCCCCAGCATTTT. Amino acids: CASSLDGRDPDQPQHF. The V call is TRBV28, the J call TRBJ1-5, with D unclear. Trimming pared 2 bases from V and 5 bases from J, leaving 16 bases between. The CDR3 spans 16 residues. From germline, CDR1 is MDHEN and CDR2 SYDVKM. Supplemented by reference TRBV28 and TRBJ1-5, the full variable domain reads DVKVTQSSRYLVKRTGEKVFLECVQDMDHENMFWYRQDPGLGLRLIYFSYDVKMKEKGDIPEGYSVSREKKERFSLILESASTNQTSMYLCASSLDGRDPDQPQHFGDGTRLSIL.

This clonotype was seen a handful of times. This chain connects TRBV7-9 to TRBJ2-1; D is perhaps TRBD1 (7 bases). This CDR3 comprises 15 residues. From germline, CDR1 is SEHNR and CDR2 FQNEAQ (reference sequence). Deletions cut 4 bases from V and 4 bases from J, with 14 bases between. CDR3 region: CASSWRDSLYNEQFF. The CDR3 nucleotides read TGTGCCAGCAGCTGGCGGGACAGCCTATACAATGAGCAGTTCTTC.

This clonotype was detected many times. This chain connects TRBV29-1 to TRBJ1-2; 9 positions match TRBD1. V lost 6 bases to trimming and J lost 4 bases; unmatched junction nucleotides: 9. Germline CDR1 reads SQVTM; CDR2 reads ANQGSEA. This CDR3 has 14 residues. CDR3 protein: CSVERQGVPYGYTF. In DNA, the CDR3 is TGCAGCGTCGAGCGACAGGGGGTGCCCTATGGCTACACCTTC.

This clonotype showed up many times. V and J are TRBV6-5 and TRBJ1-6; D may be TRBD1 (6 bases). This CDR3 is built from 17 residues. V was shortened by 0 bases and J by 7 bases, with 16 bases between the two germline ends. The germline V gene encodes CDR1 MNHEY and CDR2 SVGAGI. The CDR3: CASSYSGAGRKNSPLHF. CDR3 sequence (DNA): TGTGCCAGCAGTTACTCGGGGGCAGGGAGAAAGAATTCACCCCTCCACTTT.

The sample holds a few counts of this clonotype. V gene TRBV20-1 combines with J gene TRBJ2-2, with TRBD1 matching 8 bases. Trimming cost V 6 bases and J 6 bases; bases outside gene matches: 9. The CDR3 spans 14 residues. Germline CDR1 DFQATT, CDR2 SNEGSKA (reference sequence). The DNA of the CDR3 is TGCAGTGCCCCGAGACAGGGGATGCCCGGGGAGCTGTTTTTT. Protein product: CSAPRQGMPGELFF.

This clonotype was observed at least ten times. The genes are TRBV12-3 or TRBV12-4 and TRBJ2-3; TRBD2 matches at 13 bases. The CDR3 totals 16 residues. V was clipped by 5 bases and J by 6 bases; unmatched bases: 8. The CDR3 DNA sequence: TGTGCCAGCAGTGCACCGGGACTAGCGGGAAGGGATACGCAGTATTTT. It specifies CASSAPGLAGRDTQYF.

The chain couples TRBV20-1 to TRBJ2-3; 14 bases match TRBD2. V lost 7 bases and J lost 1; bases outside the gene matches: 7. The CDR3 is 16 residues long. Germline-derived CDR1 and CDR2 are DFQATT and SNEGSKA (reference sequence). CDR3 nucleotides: TGCAGTGTTGGGACTAGCGGGAGTCTTGGCACAGATACGCAGTATTTT. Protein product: CSVGTSGSLGTDTQYF.

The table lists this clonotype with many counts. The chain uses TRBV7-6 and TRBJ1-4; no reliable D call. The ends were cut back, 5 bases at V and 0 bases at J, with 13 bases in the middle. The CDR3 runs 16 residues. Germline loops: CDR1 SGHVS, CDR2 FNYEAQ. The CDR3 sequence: CASSQGSEATNEKLFF. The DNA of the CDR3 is TGTGCCAGCAGCCAAGGGTCAGAGGCAACTAATGAAAAACTGTTTTTT.

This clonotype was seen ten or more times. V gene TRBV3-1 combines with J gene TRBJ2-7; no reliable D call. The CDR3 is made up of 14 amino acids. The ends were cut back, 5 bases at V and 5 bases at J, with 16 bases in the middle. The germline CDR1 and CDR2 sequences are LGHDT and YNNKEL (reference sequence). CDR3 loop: CASSTPGRQNEQYF. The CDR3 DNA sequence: TGTGCCAGCAGCACTCCGGGTCGGCAGAACGAGCAGTACTTC.

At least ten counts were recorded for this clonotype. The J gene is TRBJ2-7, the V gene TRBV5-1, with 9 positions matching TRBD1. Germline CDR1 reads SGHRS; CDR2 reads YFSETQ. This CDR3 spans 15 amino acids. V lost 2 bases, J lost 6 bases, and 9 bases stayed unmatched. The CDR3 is CASSLPGQGRPEQYF. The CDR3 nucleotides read TGCGCCAGCAGCTTACCGGGACAGGGACGTCCCGAGCAGTACTTC. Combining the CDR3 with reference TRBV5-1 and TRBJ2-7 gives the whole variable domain KAGVTQTPRYLIKTRGQQVTLSCSPISGHRSVSWYQQTPGQGLQFLFEYFSETQRNKGNFPGRFSGRQFSNSRSEMNVSTLELGDSALYLCASSLPGQGRPEQYFGPGTRLTVT.